A single sample gave rise to the 9 T cell receptor beta chains below, sequenced in a study of T cell responses to AZD1222 COVID-19 vaccine. Generated by immunoSEQ multiplex PCR, the TCRdb table keeps only in-frame clones and is missing some. The sample comprises about 77,000 clones, roughly 90% of which are singletons, and around 4.5% rests with the top ten. The sequences come from peripheral blood, collected 28 days after the second AZD1222 dose. The source is an adult who received the AZD1222 COVID-19 vaccine.

This clone was counted between two and nine times. J is TRBJ2-7 and V is TRBV5-6, with TRBD2 matching 10 bases. This CDR3 has 14 residues. The V and J ends lost 4 bases and 9 bases, in that order; junction bases with no gene match: 10. CDR1 SGHDT and CDR2 YYEEEE come from the germline V gene. The CDR3 DNA follows: TGTGCCAGCAGCACTCTAGCGGGGGCGCGGTCGCAGTACTTC. Translation: CASSTLAGARSQYF.

V and J are TRBV3-1 (or the pseudogene TRBV3-2) and TRBJ2-5, with 12 bases that match TRBD2. Looked up from germline, CDR1 is LGHDT and CDR2 is YNNKEL (reference sequence). The trim removed 3 bases at V and 4 bases at J, leaving 6 bases unmatched. This CDR3 has 16 amino acids. The CDR3 region has the DNA TGTGCCAGCAGCCAGACTAGCGGGAGCTTAGGAGAGACCCAGTACTTC. This translates into CASSQTSGSLGETQYF.

This clone was seen once. The V gene is TRBV13, the J gene TRBJ2-7; D gene unclear. Trimming took 0 bases from V and 3 from J, leaving 3 bases between them. CDR1 PRHDT and CDR2 FYEKMQ come from the germline V gene (reference sequence). This CDR3 has 12 amino acids. The CDR3 region has the DNA TGTGCCAGCAGCTTAGGCAGCTACGAGCAGTACTTC. Translating it yields CASSLGSYEQYF.

The rearrangement joins TRBV27 to TRBJ2-2, with D maybe TRBD2 (7 bases). This CDR3 has 12 amino acids. Germline CDR1 reads MNHEY; CDR2 reads SMNVEV (reference sequence). Trimming took off 8 bases at V and 6 bases at J, with 10 bases between the two ends. The DNA of the CDR3 is TGTGCCAGCGTCGGGGGGCCCGGGGAGCTGTTTTTT. It yields the protein CASVGGPGELFF.

The CDR3 sequence is CASSQQAQETQYF. The CDR3 DNA sequence: TGCGCCAGCAGCCAACAGGCTCAAGAGACCCAGTACTTC. The chain employs TRBV4-1 and TRBJ2-5; D is undetermined. Per the germline V gene, CDR1 is MGHRA and CDR2 is YSYEKL. Trimming removed 2 bases from V and 2 bases from J, with 6 bases in between. CDR3 length: 13 residues.

The CDR3 DNA is TGTGCCAGCAGCGTAGGGGCACAAAATGAAAAACTGTTTTTT. It translates to CASSVGAQNEKLFF. V usage is TRBV9 and J usage is TRBJ1-4; D remains ambiguous. CDR1 is SGDLS and CDR2 is YYNGEE in the germline V gene. V lost 0 bases, J lost 5 bases, and 8 bases lay in between. This CDR3 region has 14 residues.

J is TRBJ2-7 and V is TRBV3-1 (or the pseudogene TRBV3-2); D call uncertain. V was cut by 3 bases and J by 1 base, with 10 bases left in between. Germline V gene data show CDR1 as LGHDT and CDR2 as YNNKEL (reference sequence). The CDR3 is made up of 14 amino acids. Here the CDR3 reads CASSHGSRSYEQYF. DNA for the CDR3: TGTGCCAGCAGCCACGGCAGCCGGTCCTACGAGCAGTACTTC.

Here the CDR3 DNA reads TGTGCCAGCAGTTGGAGGGACAATCAGCCCCAGCATTTT. Translated, it gives CASSWRDNQPQHF. The J gene is TRBJ1-5, the V gene TRBV27; D is unresolved. The CDR3 consists of 13 residues. The germline V and J ends were trimmed by 4 bases and 3 bases, with 7 bases remaining between them. The germline V gene has CDR1 MNHEY and CDR2 SMNVEV (reference sequence).

The V gene is TRBV12-5, the J gene TRBJ1-3; D gene unclear. Per germline, CDR1 LGHNT and CDR2 FRNRAP. V lost 2 bases and J 4 bases, leaving 3 bases between the germline ends. This CDR3 is 12 amino acids long. CDR3 bases: TGTGCTAGTGGTTTGTTCGGAAACACCATATATTTT. Protein product: CASGLFGNTIYF.